The 25 T cell receptor beta chains reported below all come from one sample, sequenced in a study of shared clonotypes between healthy human individuals. TCRdb keeps only in-frame clones here, not all; method: immunoSEQ multiplex PCR. The sample shows more than 1,200,000 clones, around 98.5% of them seen only once. The specimen was naive CD4+ T cells sorted from blood. Subset noted: CD45RA+ positively selected. These receptors came from a man aged 25 to 45 in good health.

The gene calls are TRBV7-3 and TRBJ2-2, with D uncertain. Germline V CDR1 and CDR2: SGHTA, FQGTGA. V lost 1 base, J lost 5 bases, and 5 bases lay in between. The CDR3 runs 13 residues. The CDR3 is CASSLMGTGELFF. DNA of the CDR3: TGTGCCAGCAGCTTAATGGGTACCGGGGAGCTGTTTTTT.

The rearrangement links TRBV5-8 to TRBJ2-1, with 10 bases aligning to TRBD2. The CDR3 runs to 14 residues. CDR1 SGHTS and CDR2 YDEGEE come from the germline V gene. The junction had 4 bases not matched to a gene; V was cut back by 4 bases and J by 6 bases. DNA for the CDR3: TGTGCCAGCAGCCCTATAGCGGGGGGCAATGAGCAGTTCTTC. Amino acids: CASSPIAGGNEQFF.

The gene calls are TRBV11-3 and TRBJ2-1, with unresolved D. V was pared by 3 bases and J by 8 bases, with 11 bases between. CDR1 is SGHNT, CDR2 YENEEA, per germline. This CDR3 has 13 amino acids. This CDR3 reads CASSLVPSDEQFF. The CDR3 DNA reads as TGTGCCAGCAGCTTGGTTCCCTCGGATGAGCAGTTCTTC.

V gene TRBV11-2 combines with J gene TRBJ1-1; D call uncertain. There are 12 residues in the CDR3. Trimming took 5 bases from V and 5 from J, leaving 9 bases between them. The germline CDR1 and CDR2 sequences are SGHAT and FQNNGV. In DNA form, the CDR3 reads TGTGCCAGCAGCCTTCCGGGAACTGAAGCTTTCTTT. As protein: CASSLPGTEAFF.

The chain combines TRBV7-2 with TRBJ2-1; 7 nucleotides line up with TRBD1. V was clipped by 1 base and J by 6 bases; unmatched bases: 6. The V gene's germline CDR1 is SGHTA and CDR2 FQGNSA. CDR3 size: 15 residues. The CDR3 spells CASSLDYRGGNEQFF. The CDR3 DNA sequence: TGTGCCAGCAGCTTAGATTACAGGGGTGGCAATGAGCAGTTCTTC. The complete variable domain, with remaining parts taken from reference TRBV7-2 and TRBJ2-1, reads GAGVSQSPSNKVTEKGKDVELRCDPISGHTALYWYRQSLGQGLEFLIYFQGNSAPDKSGLPSDRFSAERTGGSVSTLTIQRTQQEDSAVYLCASSLDYRGGNEQFFGPGTRLTVL.

Concerning this clone itself: Different DNA sequences within this sample yield the same CDR3. V is TRBV19 and J is TRBJ2-2; no definite D call. Germline assignment: CDR1 LNHDA and CDR2 SQIVND (reference sequence). Between the trimmed V and J ends, which lost 3 bases and 7 bases, there was a span of 6 bases. The CDR3 consists of 12 residues. DNA of the CDR3: TGTGCCAGTAGTATTCTCGGCGGGGAGCTGTTTTTT. It specifies CASSILGGELFF.

Comments on this clone: This CDR3 is also generated by other DNA sequences in the sample. This chain links TRBV9 with TRBJ1-3, with unresolved D. Germline V CDR1 and CDR2: SGDLS, YYNGEE. V gave up 0 bases and J gave up 0 bases, with 4 bases separating them. The length of the CDR3 is 14 residues. CDR3 in DNA: TGTGCCAGCAGCGTAGAGCTCTCTGGAAACACCATATATTTT. It encodes CASSVELSGNTIYF.

Here the CDR3 DNA reads TGTGCCTGGACTCCTGAGTCAGCGGGCTCCTACGAGCAGTACTTC. It specifies CAWTPESAGSYEQYF. The J gene is TRBJ2-7, the V gene TRBV30; possible D gene TRBD2, 6 bases. The CDR3 covers 15 residues. The germline gives CDR1 GTSNPN, CDR2 SVGIG (reference sequence). Trimming removed 4 bases at V and 0 bases at J, with 16 bases between.

The V and J genes are TRBV15 and TRBJ2-7, with 7 bases aligning to TRBD2. This CDR3 is built from 15 residues. Per germline, CDR1 LNHNV and CDR2 YYDKDF (reference sequence). Trimming cost V 1 base and J 7 bases; bases outside gene matches: 10. CDR3 DNA sequence: TGTGCCACCAGCAGAGGTGAGGGAGGGCCGGAGGAGCAGTACTTC. Translation: CATSRGEGGPEEQYF. Together with reference TRBV15 and TRBJ2-7, the CDR3 gives the full variable domain: DAMVIQNPRYQVTQFGKPVTLSCSQTLNHNVMYWYQQKSSQAPKLLFHYYDKDFNNEADTPDNFQSRRPNTSFCFLDIRSPGLGDTAMYLCATSRGEGGPEEQYFGPGTRLTVT.

CDR3 DNA: TGTGCCAGCAGTTACAGCAACTCTGGAAACACCATATATTTT. It specifies CASSYSNSGNTIYF. The genes are TRBV6-5 and TRBJ1-3; D gene unclear. The CDR3 has 14 amino acids. CDR1 is MNHEY and CDR2 is SVGAGI in the germline V gene. Trimming cost V 2 bases and J 0 bases, with 5 bases left between them.

In DNA form, the CDR3 reads TGTGCCAGCAGCCCCGGGGGGTCAGCCTACAATGAGCAGTTCTTC. Its protein is CASSPGGSAYNEQFF. This chain links TRBV7-9 with TRBJ2-1; 7 bases fit TRBD2. The CDR3 is 15 amino acids. Germline values: CDR1 SEHNR, CDR2 FQNEAQ (reference sequence). Losses at the gene ends were 5 bases for V and 2 bases for J; bases not matched to a gene: 6.

The CDR3 spells CASNRGERTNEKLFF. As DNA, the CDR3 is TGTGCCAGCAATAGGGGAGAGAGAACTAATGAAAAACTGTTTTTT. V gene TRBV28 combines with J gene TRBJ1-4; D is perhaps TRBD1 (5 bases). V was pared by 7 bases and J by 1 base, with 13 bases between. The germline V gene has CDR1 MDHEN and CDR2 SYDVKM. CDR3 length: 15 residues.

The rearrangement links TRBV9 to TRBJ2-1, with 11 bases lining up with TRBD2. CDR1 and CDR2 from the germline V gene are SGDLS and YYNGEE. V lost 4 bases and J lost 4; bases outside the gene matches: 7. The CDR3 runs 16 residues. For the CDR3, the DNA is TGTGCCAGCAGCTCTGCCGGGACTAGCGGATACAATGAGCAGTTCTTC. As protein: CASSSAGTSGYNEQFF. Variable domain in full (rest from reference TRBV9 and TRBJ2-1): DSGVTQTPKHLITATGQRVTLRCSPRSGDLSVYWYQQSLDQGLQFLIQYYNGEERAKGNILERFSAQQFPDLHSELNLSSLELGDSALYFCASSSAGTSGYNEQFFGPGTRLTVL.

The rearrangement uses TRBV7-6 and TRBJ2-7; maybe TRBD1 (6 bases). The germline gives CDR1 SGHVS, CDR2 FNYEAQ. V was pared by 5 bases and J by 6 bases, with 17 bases between. The CDR3 extends over 14 amino acids. The CDR3, as DNA: TGTGCCAGCAGCGGATACAGGGTCAAGGGCGAGCAGTACTTC. Translation: CASSGYRVKGEQYF.

This CDR3 reads CAWRRMGESYEQYF. In nucleotides, the CDR3 is TGTGCCTGGAGGCGGATGGGGGAATCGTACGAGCAGTACTTC. The chain couples TRBV30 to TRBJ2-7; D may correspond to TRBD1 or TRBD2 (5 bases each). V was shortened by 3 bases and J by 4 bases, with 16 bases between the two germline ends. CDR1 and CDR2 from the germline V gene are GTSNPN and SVGIG (reference sequence). The CDR3 is 14 residues long. The whole variable domain, filled in from reference TRBV30 and TRBJ2-7, reads SQTIHQWPATLVQPVGSPLSLECTVEGTSNPNLYWYRQAAGRGLQLLFYSVGIGQISSEVPQNLSASRPQDRQFILSSKKLLLSDSGFYLCAWRRMGESYEQYFGPGTRLTVT.

V gene TRBV14 combines with J gene TRBJ2-7; 9 nucleotides align to TRBD2. CDR3 length: 18 amino acids. After removal of 2 bases from V and 3 bases from J, the junction contained 14 bases not matched to a gene. CDR1 and CDR2 from the germline V gene are SGHDN and FVKESK. The CDR3 sequence is CASSQRGLTGTSYYEQYF. CDR3 nucleotide sequence: TGTGCCAGCAGCCAACGGGGACTTACCGGGACTAGCTACTACGAGCAGTACTTC.

The chain joins TRBV19 to TRBJ1-5, with D unresolved. V lost 7 bases, J lost 1 base, and 14 bases lay in between. The V gene's germline CDR1 is LNHDA and CDR2 SQIVND (reference sequence). The CDR3 totals 15 residues. The CDR3 region is CASTPFPASNQPQHF. The CDR3 DNA sequence: TGTGCCAGTACCCCATTTCCGGCCAGCAATCAGCCCCAGCATTTT.

Concerning this clone: Other DNA sequences from this sample encode an identical CDR3 as well. The V and J genes are TRBV18 and TRBJ2-7; D is ambiguous. Trimming stripped 6 bases from V and 3 bases from J, with 12 bases between. Germline V gene lookup returns CDR1 KGHSH and CDR2 LQKENI. This CDR3 has 13 residues. The CDR3 spells CASSPASDYEQYF. The CDR3 bases are TGTGCCAGCTCGCCCGCGTCCGACTACGAGCAGTACTTC.

V is TRBV28 and J is TRBJ2-7; 8 nucleotides match TRBD2. V gave up 6 bases and J gave up 0 bases; unmatched junction bases: 13. CDR1 and CDR2 (germline): MDHEN, SYDVKM. This CDR3 is 17 amino acids long. The CDR3 loop reads CASSSDTSGSHSYEQYF. In nucleotides, the CDR3 is TGTGCCAGCAGCTCCGACACAAGCGGGAGCCACTCCTACGAGCAGTACTTC.

The chain couples TRBV7-2 to TRBJ2-1; D is possibly TRBD2 (5 bases). The germline gives CDR1 SGHTA, CDR2 FQGNSA. V was cut by 1 base and J by 7 bases, with 14 bases left in between. The CDR3 is made up of 15 amino acids. This chain's CDR3 is CASSLGGSGMNEQFF. The CDR3, as DNA: TGTGCCAGCAGCTTAGGTGGGAGCGGTATGAATGAGCAGTTCTTC.

For the CDR3, the DNA is TGCAGCGTTGATTCGATGCCGGGTGGTGACGGGTACGAGCAGTACTTC. Its translation is CSVDSMPGGDGYEQYF. The chain employs TRBV29-1 and TRBJ2-7, with no clear D. Trimming removed 3 bases at V and 4 bases at J, with 22 bases between. The CDR3 runs to 16 residues. Germline V lookup: CDR1 SQVTM, CDR2 ANQGSEA.

This clone was observed once. The chain employs TRBV2 and TRBJ1-5, with 8 bases fitting TRBD1. The CDR3 is 15 amino acids. Trimming at V came to 8 bases and at J to 3 bases, leaving 9 bases not matched to a gene. The germline CDR1 and CDR2 sequences are SNHLY and FYNNEI. CDR3 residues: CASLPWQGANQPQHF. The DNA for the CDR3 is TGTGCCAGCCTCCCGTGGCAGGGGGCCAATCAGCCCCAGCATTTT. Using reference TRBV2 and TRBJ1-5 for the parts outside the CDR3, the full variable domain is EPEVTQTPSHQVTQMGQEVILRCVPISNHLYFYWYRQILGQKVEFLVSFYNNEISEKSEIFDDQFSVERPDGSNFTLKIRSTKLEDSAMYFCASLPWQGANQPQHFGDGTRLSIL.

This clone has only a few counts. The sample carries other DNA sequences with the same CDR3. The chain uses TRBV11-2 and TRBJ2-5; no clear D gene. Germline lookup yields CDR1 SGHAT and CDR2 FQNNGV. This CDR3 is 11 amino acids long. Trimming left V 4 bases short and J 1 base short, with 1 base between. CDR3 nucleotides: TGTGCCAGCAGCTCCCAAGAGACCCAGTACTTC. As protein: CASSSQETQYF.

The V call is TRBV5-1, the J call TRBJ2-1; 12 positions match TRBD2. This CDR3 is built from 17 residues. Germline-derived CDR1 and CDR2 are SGHRS and YFSETQ. The V and J ends lost 2 bases and 1 base, in that order; junction bases with no gene match: 4. CDR3: CASSLLAGGQSYNEQFF. The CDR3 DNA reads as TGCGCCAGCAGCTTACTAGCGGGAGGACAATCCTACAATGAGCAGTTCTTC.

The chain carries TRBV12-2 and TRBJ2-1; TRBD2, the table's D call, lacks a check against the DNA. TRBV12-2 is noted as a pseudogene. There are 10 residues in the CDR3. In nucleotides, the CDR3 is TGTGCAAGTCCCCGGGGTGAGCAGTTCTTC. Amino acids: CASPRGEQFF.